This T cell receptor beta chain derives from a study of T-cell reconstitution after alpha-beta-depleted transplantation in children. General study findings and limits: Several hundred expanded graft clones reportedly gave rise to the alpha-beta T cells present about two months after transplant.

This clonotype appeared many times. Its antigen is as yet unknown. Germline assignment: CDR1 MNHNS and CDR2 SASEGT. The ends were cut back, 7 bases at V and 2 bases at J, with 8 bases in the middle. CDR3 length: 13 residues. This sample's TCRbeta library carried unique molecular identifier barcodes. MiXCR was run by TCRdb on the PCR reads, yielding one entry per CDR3 protein. The data show about 100,000 distinct CDR3 sequences, 4.5% to 7.5% seen once. V gene TRBV6-1 combines with J gene TRBJ2-2; no reliable D call. The receptor's source is a female patient aged 2-9 years who had a stem cell transplant for Fanconi anemia, so the T cells may come from the graft donor. The input for sequencing was PBMCs, mostly from graft donor cells, taken 60 days after TCRalphabeta/CD19-depleted stem cell transplant. The CDR3 is CASTRLNTGELFF. The CDR3 DNA sequence: TGTGCCAGCACGCGCCTTAACACCGGGGAGCTGTTTTTT.